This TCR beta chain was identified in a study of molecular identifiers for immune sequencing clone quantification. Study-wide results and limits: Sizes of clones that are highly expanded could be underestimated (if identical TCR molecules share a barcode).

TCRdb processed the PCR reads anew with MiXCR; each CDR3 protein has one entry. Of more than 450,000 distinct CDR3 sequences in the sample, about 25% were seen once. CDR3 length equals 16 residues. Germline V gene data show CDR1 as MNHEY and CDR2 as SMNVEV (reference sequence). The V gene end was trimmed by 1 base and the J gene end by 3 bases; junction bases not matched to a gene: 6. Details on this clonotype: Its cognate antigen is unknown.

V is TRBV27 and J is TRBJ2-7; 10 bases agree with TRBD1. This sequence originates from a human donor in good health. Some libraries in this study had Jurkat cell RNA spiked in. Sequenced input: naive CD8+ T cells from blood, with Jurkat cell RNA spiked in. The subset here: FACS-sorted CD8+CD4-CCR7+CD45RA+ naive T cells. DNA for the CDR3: TGTGCCAGCAGTTTATTTTTCGGGGACAGGGGCTACGAGCAGTACTTC. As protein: CASSLFFGDRGYEQYF.